The sequence of this T cell receptor (beta chain) was determined in a study of cytomegalovirus exposure and HLA in healthy donors. Trimming shortened V by 6 bases and J by 2 bases, and 14 bases separated the two germline ends. This CDR3 has 15 amino acids. Germline V gives CDR1 MNHEY, CDR2 SMNVEV (reference sequence). 60 Vbeta and 13 Jbeta primers were used in PCR. This table comes from immunoSEQ multiplex PCR, and its TCRdb copy is limited to in-frame clones, with some not included. The sample lists around 180,000 clones; 65% to 85% were seen once. The sample consisted of PBMCs. This receptor was identified in a woman in her thirties in good health and CMV-seropositive. V and J are TRBV27 and TRBJ2-1; D may be TRBD1 (5 bases). CDR3 sequence (DNA): TGTGCCAGCAGCCCAGTGGACACGGCCTACAATGAGCAGTTCTTC. This gives the protein CASSPVDTAYNEQFF.